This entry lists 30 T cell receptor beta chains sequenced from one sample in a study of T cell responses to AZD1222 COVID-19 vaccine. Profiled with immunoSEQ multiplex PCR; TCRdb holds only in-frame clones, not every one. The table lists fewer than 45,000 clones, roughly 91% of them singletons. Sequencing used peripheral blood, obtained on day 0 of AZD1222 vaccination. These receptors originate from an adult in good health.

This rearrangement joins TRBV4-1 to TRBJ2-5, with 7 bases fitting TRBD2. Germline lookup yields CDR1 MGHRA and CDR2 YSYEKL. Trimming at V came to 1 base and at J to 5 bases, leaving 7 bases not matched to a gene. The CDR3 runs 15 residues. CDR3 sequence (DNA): TGCGCCAGCAGCCAAGGGGAAGCGGGGTTTGAGACCCAGTACTTC. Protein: CASSQGEAGFETQYF.

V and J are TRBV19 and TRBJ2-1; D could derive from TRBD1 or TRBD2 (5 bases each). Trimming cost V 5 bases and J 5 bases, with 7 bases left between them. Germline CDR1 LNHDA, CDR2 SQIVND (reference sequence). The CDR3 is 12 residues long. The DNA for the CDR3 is TGTGCCAGTAGTGGGACCCACAATGAGCAGTTCTTC. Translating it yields CASSGTHNEQFF.

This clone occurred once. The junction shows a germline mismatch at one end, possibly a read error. The CDR3 loop is CASRPGGTGYGF. DNA of the CDR3: TGTGCCAGCAGACCCGGCGGGACAGGGTATGGATTT. The rearrangement joins TRBV7-9 to TRBJ1-1; 9 bases are shared with TRBD1. CDR3 size: 12 residues. Germline V gene data show CDR1 as SEHNR and CDR2 as FQNEAQ (reference sequence).

In DNA, the CDR3 is TGCAGCGTTAAGACCATGTCGGCTTCCGAGCAGTACTTC. Translation: CSVKTMSASEQYF. This chain joins TRBV29-1 and TRBJ2-7; D unclear. Trimming stripped 5 bases from V and 6 bases from J, with 17 bases between. CDR1 is SQVTM and CDR2 is ANQGSEA in the germline V gene. The CDR3 has 13 residues.

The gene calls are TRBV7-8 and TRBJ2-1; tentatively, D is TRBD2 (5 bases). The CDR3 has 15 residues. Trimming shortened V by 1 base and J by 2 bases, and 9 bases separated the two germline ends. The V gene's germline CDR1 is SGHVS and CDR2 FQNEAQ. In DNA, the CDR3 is TGTGCCAGCAGCTTAGAACTCGGGGCCTACAATGAGCAGTTCTTC. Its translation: CASSLELGAYNEQFF.

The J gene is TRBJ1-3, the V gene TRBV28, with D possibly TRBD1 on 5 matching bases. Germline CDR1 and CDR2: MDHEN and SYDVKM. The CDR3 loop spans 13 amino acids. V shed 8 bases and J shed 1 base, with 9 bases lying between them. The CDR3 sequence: CASQWGSGNTIYF. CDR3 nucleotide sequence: TGTGCCAGCCAGTGGGGGTCTGGAAACACCATATATTTT. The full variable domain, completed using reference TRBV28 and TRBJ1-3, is DVKVTQSSRYLVKRTGEKVFLECVQDMDHENMFWYRQDPGLGLRLIYFSYDVKMKEKGDIPEGYSVSREKKERFSLILESASTNQTSMYLCASQWGSGNTIYFGEGSWLTVV.

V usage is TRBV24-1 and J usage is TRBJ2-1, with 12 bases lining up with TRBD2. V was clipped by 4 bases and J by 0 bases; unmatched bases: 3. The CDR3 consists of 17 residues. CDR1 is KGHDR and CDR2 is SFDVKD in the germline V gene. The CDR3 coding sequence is TGTGCCACCAGTGACGGACTAGCGGGGATCTCCTACAATGAGCAGTTCTTC. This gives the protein CATSDGLAGISYNEQFF.

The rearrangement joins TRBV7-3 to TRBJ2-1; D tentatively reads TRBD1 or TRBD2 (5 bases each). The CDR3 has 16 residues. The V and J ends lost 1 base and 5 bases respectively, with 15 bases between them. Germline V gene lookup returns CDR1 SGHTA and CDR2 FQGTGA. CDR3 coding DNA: TGTGCCAGCAGCTTAAGCTTGGGGGTAGGCCACAATGAGCAGTTCTTC. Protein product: CASSLSLGVGHNEQFF.

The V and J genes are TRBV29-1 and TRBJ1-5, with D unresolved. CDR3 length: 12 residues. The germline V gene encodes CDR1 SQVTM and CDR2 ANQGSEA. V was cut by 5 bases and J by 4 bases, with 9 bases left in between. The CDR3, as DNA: TGCAGCGTTATAGGGCCTAATCAGCCCCAGCATTTT. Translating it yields CSVIGPNQPQHF.

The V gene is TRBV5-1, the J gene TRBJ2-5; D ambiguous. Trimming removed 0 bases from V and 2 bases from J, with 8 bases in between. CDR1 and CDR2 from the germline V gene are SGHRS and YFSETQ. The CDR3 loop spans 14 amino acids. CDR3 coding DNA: TGCGCCAGCAGCTTGGACCCCAGGCAAGAGACCCAGTACTTC. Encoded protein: CASSLDPRQETQYF. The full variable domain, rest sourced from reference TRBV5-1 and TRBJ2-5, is KAGVTQTPRYLIKTRGQQVTLSCSPISGHRSVSWYQQTPGQGLQFLFEYFSETQRNKGNFPGRFSGRQFSNSRSEMNVSTLELGDSALYLCASSLDPRQETQYFGPGTRLLVL.

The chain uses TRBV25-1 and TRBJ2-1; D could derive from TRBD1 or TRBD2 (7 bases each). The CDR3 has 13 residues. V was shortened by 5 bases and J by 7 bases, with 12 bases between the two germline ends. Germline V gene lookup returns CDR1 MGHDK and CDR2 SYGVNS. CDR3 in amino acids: CASSYQGGNEQFF. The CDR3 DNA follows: TGTGCCAGCAGTTATCAGGGGGGGAATGAGCAGTTCTTC. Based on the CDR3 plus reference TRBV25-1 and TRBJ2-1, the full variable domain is EADIYQTPRYLVIGTGKKITLECSQTMGHDKMYWYQQDPGMELHLIHYSYGVNSTEKGDLSSESTVSRIRTEHFPLTLESARPSHTSQYLCASSYQGGNEQFFGPGTRLTVL.

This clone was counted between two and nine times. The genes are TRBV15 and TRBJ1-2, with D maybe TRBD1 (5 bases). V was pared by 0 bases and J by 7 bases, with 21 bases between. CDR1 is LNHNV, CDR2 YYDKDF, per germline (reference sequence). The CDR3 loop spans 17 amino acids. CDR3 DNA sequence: TGTGCCACCAGCAGAGATGGGGACCCCGGGAAGGATGGTGGCTACACCTTC. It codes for CATSRDGDPGKDGGYTF. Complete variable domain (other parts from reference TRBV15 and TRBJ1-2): DAMVIQNPRYQVTQFGKPVTLSCSQTLNHNVMYWYQQKSSQAPKLLFHYYDKDFNNEADTPDNFQSRRPNTSFCFLDIRSPGLGDTAMYLCATSRDGDPGKDGGYTFGSGTRLTVV.

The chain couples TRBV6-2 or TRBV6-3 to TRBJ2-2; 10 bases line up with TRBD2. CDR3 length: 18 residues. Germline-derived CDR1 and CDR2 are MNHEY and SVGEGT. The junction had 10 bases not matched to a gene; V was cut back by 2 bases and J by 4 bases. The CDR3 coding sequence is TGTGCCAGCAGTTACACGGCTAGCGGGAGCCGGCGCACCGGGGAGCTGTTTTTT. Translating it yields CASSYTASGSRRTGELFF.

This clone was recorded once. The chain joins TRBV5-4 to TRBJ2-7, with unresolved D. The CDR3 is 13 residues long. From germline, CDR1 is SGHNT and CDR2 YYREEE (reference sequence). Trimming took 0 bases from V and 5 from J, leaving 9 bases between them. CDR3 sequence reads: CASSLVGEDEQYF. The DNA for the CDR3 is TGTGCCAGCAGCTTGGTGGGCGAGGACGAGCAGTACTTC.

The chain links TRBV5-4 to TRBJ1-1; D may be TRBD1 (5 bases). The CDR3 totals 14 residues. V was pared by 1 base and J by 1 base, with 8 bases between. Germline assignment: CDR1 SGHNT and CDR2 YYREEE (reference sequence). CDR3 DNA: TGTGCCAGCAGCTTGCGCACAGGGAACACTGAAGCTTTCTTT. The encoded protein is CASSLRTGNTEAFF.

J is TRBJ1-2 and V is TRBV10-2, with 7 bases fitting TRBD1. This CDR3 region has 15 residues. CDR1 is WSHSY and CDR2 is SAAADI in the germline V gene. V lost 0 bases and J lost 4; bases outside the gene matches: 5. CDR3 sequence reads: CASSESRTGAYGYTF. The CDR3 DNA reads TGCGCCAGCAGTGAGTCTCGGACAGGAGCCTATGGCTACACCTTC.

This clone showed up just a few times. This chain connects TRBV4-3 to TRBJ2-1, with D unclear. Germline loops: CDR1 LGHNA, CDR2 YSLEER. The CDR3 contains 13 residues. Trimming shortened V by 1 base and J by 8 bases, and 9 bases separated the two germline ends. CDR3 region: CASSQGYSDEQFF. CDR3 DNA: TGCGCCAGCAGCCAAGGCTACTCGGATGAGCAGTTCTTC.

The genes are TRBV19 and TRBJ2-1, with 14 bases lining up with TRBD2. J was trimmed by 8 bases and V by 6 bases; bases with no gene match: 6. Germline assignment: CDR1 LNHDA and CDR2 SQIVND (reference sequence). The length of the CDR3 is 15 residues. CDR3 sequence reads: CASSRGLAGEYEQFF. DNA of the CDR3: TGTGCCAGTAGCAGGGGACTAGCGGGAGAATATGAGCAGTTCTTC.

Written as DNA, the CDR3 is TGTGCCAGTAGGAGAGCCAACTCCTACGAGCAGTACTTC. Amino acid sequence: CASRRANSYEQYF. The J gene is TRBJ2-7, the V gene TRBV19; D is uncertain. This CDR3 region has 13 residues. CDR1 is LNHDA, CDR2 SQIVND, per germline (reference sequence). V was shortened by 6 bases and J by 0 bases, with 9 bases between the two germline ends.

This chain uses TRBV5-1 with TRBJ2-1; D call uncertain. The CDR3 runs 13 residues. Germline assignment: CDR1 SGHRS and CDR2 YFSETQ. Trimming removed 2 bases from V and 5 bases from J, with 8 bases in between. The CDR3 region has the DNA TGCGCCAGCAGCTTTATTTCGAACAATGAGCAGTTCTTC. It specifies CASSFISNNEQFF.

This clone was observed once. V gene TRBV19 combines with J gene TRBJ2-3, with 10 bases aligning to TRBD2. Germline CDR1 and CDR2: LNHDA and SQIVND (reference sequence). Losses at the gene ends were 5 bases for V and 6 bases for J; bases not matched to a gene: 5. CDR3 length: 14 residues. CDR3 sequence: CASSERGGRDTQYF. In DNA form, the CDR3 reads TGTGCCAGTAGTGAGCGGGGGGGCCGGGATACGCAGTATTTT.

This CDR3 reads CASSLSPATYEQYF. CDR3 nucleotide sequence: TGTGCCAGCAGCTTATCCCCAGCTACCTACGAGCAGTACTTC. This chain connects TRBV7-2 to TRBJ2-7; D is unresolved. Germline CDR1 SGHTA, CDR2 FQGNSA. This CDR3 comprises 14 residues. V was cut by 2 bases and J by 2 bases, with 10 bases left in between.

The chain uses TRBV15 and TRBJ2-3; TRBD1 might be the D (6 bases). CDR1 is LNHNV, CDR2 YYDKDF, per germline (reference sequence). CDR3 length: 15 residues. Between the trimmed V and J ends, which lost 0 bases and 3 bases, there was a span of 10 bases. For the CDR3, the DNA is TGTGCCACCAGCAGAGACGCAGGGGCGACAGATACGCAGTATTTT. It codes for CATSRDAGATDTQYF.

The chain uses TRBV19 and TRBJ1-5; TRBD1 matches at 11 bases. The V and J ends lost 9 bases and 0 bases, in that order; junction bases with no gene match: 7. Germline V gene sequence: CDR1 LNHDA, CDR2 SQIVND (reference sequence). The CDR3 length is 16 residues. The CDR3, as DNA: TGTGCCAGCTCGGGACAGGGGGGAAATAGCAATCAGCCCCAGCATTTT. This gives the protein CASSGQGGNSNQPQHF. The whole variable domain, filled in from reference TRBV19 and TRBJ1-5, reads DGGITQSPKYLFRKEGQNVTLSCEQNLNHDAMYWYRQDPGQGLRLIYYSQIVNDFQKGDIAEGYSVSREKKESFPLTVTSAQKNPTAFYLCASSGQGGNSNQPQHFGDGTRLSIL.

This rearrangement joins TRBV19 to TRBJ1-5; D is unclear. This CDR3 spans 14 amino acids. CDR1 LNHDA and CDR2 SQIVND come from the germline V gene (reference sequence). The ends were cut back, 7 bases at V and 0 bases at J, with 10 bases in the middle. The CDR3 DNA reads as TGTGCCAGTAATATCGACAATAGCAATCAGCCCCAGCATTTT. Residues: CASNIDNSNQPQHF.

The CDR3 DNA follows: TGCGCCAGCAGCCAATTTGTGACAGGGCCCTCCCATCAGCCCCAGCATTTT. Its translation is CASSQFVTGPSHQPQHF. The chain couples TRBV4-1 to TRBJ1-5, with 7 bases aligning to TRBD1. The germline gives CDR1 MGHRA, CDR2 YSYEKL. This CDR3 has 17 residues. Trimming removed 2 bases from V and 5 bases from J; junction bases left unmatched: 12.

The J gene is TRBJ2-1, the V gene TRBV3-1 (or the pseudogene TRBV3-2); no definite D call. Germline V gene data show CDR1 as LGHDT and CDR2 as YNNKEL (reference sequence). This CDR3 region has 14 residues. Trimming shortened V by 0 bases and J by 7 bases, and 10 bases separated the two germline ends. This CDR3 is CASSQDWGRNEQFF. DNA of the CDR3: TGTGCCAGCAGCCAAGATTGGGGAAGAAATGAGCAGTTCTTC.

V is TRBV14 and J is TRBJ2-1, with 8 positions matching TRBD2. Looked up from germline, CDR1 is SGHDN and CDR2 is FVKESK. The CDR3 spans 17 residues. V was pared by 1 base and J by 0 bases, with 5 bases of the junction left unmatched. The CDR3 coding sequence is TGTGCCAGCAGCCAAGTATGGGGACTAGGCTCCTACAATGAGCAGTTCTTC. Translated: CASSQVWGLGSYNEQFF.

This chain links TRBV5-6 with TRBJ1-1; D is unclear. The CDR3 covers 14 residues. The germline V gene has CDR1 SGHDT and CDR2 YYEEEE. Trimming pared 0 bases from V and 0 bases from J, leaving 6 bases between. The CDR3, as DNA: TGTGCCAGCAGCTTGGTCGACTTGAACACTGAAGCTTTCTTT. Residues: CASSLVDLNTEAFF.

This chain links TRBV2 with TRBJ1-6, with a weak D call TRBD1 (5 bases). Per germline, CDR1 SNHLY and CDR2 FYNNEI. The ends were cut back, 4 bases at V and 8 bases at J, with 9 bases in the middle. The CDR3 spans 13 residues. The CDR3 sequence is CASSAGNDSPLHF. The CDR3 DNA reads TGTGCCAGCAGTGCAGGGAACGATTCACCCCTCCACTTT.